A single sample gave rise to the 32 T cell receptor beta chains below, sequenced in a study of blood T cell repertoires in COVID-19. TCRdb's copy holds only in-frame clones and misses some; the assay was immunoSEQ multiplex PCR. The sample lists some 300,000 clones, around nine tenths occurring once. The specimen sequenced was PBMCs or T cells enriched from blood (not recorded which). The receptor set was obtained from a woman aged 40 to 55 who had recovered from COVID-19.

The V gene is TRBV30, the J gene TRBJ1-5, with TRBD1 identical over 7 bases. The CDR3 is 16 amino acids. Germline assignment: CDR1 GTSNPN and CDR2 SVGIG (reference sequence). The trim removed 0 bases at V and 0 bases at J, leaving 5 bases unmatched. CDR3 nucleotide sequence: TGTGCCTGGAGTGTTGGGACAGCCGGTAGCAATCAGCCCCAGCATTTT. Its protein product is CAWSVGTAGSNQPQHF.

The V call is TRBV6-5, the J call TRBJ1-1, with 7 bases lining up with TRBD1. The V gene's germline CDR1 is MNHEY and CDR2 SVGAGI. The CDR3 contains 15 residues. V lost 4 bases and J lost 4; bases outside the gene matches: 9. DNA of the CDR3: TGTGCCAGCAGTTCGTGGGGACAGTCGACCACTGAAGCTTTCTTT. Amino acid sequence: CASSSWGQSTTEAFF.

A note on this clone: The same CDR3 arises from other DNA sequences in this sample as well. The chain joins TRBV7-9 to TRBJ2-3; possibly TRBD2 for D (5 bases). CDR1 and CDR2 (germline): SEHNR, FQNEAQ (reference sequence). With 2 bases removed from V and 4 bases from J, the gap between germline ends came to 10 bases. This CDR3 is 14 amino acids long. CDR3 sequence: CASSLSSGADTQYF. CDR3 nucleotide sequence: TGTGCCAGCAGCTTATCAAGCGGTGCAGATACGCAGTATTTT.

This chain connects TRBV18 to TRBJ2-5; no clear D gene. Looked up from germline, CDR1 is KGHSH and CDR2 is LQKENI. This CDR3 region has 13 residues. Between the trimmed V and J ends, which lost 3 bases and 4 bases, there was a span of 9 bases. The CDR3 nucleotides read TGTGCCAGCTCACCCACAGCTGGAGAGACCCAGTACTTC. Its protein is CASSPTAGETQYF.

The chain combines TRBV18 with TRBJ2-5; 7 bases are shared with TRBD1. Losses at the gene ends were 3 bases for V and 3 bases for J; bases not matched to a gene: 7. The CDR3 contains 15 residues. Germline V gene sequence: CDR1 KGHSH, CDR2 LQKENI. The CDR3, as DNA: TGTGCCAGCTCACCCTTCCCGGACAGGAAAGAGACCCAGTACTTC. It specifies CASSPFPDRKETQYF. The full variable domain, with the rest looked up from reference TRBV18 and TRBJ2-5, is NAGVMQNPRHLVRRRGQEARLRCSPMKGHSHVYWYRQLPEEGLKFMVYLQKENIIDESGMPKERFSAEFPKEGPSILRIQQVVRGDSAAYFCASSPFPDRKETQYFGPGTRLLVL.

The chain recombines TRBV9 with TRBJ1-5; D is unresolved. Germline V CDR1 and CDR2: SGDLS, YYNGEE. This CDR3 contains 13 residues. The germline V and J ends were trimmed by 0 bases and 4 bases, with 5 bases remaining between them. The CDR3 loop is CASSVGTNQPQHF. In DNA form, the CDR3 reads TGTGCCAGCAGCGTAGGTACTAATCAGCCCCAGCATTTT.

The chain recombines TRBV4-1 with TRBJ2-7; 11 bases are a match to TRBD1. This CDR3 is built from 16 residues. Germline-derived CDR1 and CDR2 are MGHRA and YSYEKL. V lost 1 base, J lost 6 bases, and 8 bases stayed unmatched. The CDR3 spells CASSQVRDRGSREQYF. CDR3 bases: TGCGCCAGCAGCCAAGTTAGGGACAGGGGGTCGCGCGAGCAGTACTTC.

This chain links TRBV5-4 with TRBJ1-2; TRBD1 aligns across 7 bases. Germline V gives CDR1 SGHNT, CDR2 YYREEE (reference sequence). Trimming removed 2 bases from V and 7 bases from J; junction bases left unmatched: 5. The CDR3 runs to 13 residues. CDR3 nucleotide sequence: TGTGCCAGCAGCTTTACAGGGGAAGCTGGCTACACCTTC. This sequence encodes CASSFTGEAGYTF.

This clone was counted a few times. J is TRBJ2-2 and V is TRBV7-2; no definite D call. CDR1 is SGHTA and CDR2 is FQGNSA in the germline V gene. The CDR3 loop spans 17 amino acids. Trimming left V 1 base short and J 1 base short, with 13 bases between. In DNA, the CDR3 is TGTGCCAGCAGCTTAGATCCACAGTTGAAGAACACCGGGGAGCTGTTTTTT. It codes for CASSLDPQLKNTGELFF.

This CDR3 reads CASSFGGQGTDTQYF. For the CDR3, the DNA is TGTGCCAGCAGCTTTGGGGGACAGGGGACAGATACGCAGTATTTT. The chain carries TRBV5-6 and TRBJ2-3, with 10 bases identical to TRBD1. The CDR3 is 15 residues long. Germline CDR1 reads SGHDT; CDR2 reads YYEEEE. Trimming at V came to 2 bases and at J to 3 bases, leaving 3 bases not matched to a gene.

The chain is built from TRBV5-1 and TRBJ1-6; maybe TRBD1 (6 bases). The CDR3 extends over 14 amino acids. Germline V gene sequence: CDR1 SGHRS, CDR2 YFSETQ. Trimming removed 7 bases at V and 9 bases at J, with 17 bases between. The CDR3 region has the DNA TGCGCCAGCGGTCAGGACAGTATGGCTTCACCCCTCCACTTT. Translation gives CASGQDSMASPLHF.

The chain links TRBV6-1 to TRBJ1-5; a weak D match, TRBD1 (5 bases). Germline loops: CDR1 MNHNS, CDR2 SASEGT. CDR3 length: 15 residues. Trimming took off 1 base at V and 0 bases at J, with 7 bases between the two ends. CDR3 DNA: TGTGCCAGCAGTGAAGACAGGAGTAGCAATCAGCCCCAGCATTTT. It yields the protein CASSEDRSSNQPQHF.

CDR3 DNA: TGTGCCAGCCCCAGAAAGACCGGGACAGGGGCTCGGGAGCAGTACTTC. It specifies CASPRKTGTGAREQYF. V and J are TRBV5-8 and TRBJ2-7; TRBD1 matches at 10 bases. CDR1 is SGHTS and CDR2 is YDEGEE in the germline V gene. The trim removed 7 bases at V and 7 bases at J, leaving 17 bases unmatched. This CDR3 is built from 16 residues.

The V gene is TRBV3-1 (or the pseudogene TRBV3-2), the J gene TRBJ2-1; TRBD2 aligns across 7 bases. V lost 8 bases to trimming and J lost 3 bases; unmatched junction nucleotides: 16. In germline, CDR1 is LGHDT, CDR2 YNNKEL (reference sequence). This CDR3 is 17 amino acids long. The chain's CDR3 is CASRGAGLADVYNEQFF. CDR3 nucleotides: TGTGCCAGCCGGGGAGCGGGGCTAGCCGATGTCTACAATGAGCAGTTCTTC.

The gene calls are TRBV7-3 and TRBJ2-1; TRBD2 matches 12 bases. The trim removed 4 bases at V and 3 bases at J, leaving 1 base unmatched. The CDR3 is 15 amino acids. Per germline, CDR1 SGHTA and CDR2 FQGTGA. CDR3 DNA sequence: TGTGCCAGCAGCTCTAGCGGGGGGGACTACAATGAGCAGTTCTTC. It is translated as CASSSSGGDYNEQFF.

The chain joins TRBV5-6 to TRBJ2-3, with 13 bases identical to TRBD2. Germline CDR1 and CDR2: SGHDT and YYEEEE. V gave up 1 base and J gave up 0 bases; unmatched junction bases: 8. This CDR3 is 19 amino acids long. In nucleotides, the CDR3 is TGTGCCAGCAGCTTGAGGGGACTAGCGGGATTCATTAGCACAGATACGCAGTATTTT. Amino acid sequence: CASSLRGLAGFISTDTQYF. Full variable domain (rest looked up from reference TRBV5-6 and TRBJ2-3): DAGVTQSPTHLIKTRGQQVTLRCSPKSGHDTVSWYQQALGQGPQFIFQYYEEEERQRGNFPDRFSGHQFPNYSSELNVNALLLGDSALYLCASSLRGLAGFISTDTQYFGPGTRLTVL.

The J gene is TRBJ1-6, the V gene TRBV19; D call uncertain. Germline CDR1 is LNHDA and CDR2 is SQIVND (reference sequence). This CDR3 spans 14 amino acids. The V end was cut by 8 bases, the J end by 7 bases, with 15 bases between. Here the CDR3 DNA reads TGTGCCAGTCGTAATCCGGGTCGAAATTCACCCCTCCACTTT. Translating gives CASRNPGRNSPLHF. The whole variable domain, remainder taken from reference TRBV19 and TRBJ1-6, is DGGITQSPKYLFRKEGQNVTLSCEQNLNHDAMYWYRQDPGQGLRLIYYSQIVNDFQKGDIAEGYSVSREKKESFPLTVTSAQKNPTAFYLCASRNPGRNSPLHFGNGTRLTVT.

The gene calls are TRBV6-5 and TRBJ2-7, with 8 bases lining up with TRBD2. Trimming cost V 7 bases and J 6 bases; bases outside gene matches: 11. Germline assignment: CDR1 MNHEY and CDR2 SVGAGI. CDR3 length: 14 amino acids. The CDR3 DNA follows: TGTGCCAGCACCAAAGCGGGAGTAAGGGGCGAGCAGTACTTC. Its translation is CASTKAGVRGEQYF.

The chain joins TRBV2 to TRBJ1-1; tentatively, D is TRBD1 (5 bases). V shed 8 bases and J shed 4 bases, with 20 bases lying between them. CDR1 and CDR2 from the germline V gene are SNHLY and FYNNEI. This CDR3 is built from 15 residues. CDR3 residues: CASVGTLRASTEAFF. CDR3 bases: TGTGCCAGCGTGGGGACTTTGCGGGCGAGCACTGAAGCTTTCTTT.

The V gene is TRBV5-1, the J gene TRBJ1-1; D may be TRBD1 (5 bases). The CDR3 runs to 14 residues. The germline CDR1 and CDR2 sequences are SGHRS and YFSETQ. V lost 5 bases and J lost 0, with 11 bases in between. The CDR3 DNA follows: TGCGCCAGCAGTCGGGACTCCGTGAACACTGAAGCTTTCTTT. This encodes CASSRDSVNTEAFF.

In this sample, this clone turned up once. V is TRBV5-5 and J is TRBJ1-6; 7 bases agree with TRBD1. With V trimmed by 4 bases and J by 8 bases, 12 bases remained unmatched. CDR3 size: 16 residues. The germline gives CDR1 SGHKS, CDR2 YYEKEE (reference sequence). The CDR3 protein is CASSLHPGTADSPLHF. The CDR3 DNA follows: TGTGCCAGCAGCCTGCACCCCGGGACAGCGGATTCACCCCTCCACTTT.

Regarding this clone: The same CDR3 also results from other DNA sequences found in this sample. The CDR3 nucleotides read TGCGCCAGCAGACAGGGGGCAACAGATACGCAGTATTTT. It translates to CASRQGATDTQYF. The rearrangement joins TRBV5-1 to TRBJ2-3; 9 nucleotides align to TRBD1. Per germline, CDR1 SGHRS and CDR2 YFSETQ. V lost 5 bases, J lost 3 bases, and 1 base stayed unmatched. The CDR3 sequence is 13 residues long.

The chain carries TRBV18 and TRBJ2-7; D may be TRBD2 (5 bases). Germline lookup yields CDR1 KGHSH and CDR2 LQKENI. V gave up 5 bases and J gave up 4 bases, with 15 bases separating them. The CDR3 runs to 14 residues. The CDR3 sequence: CASSNGLDAYEQYF. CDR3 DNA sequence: TGTGCCAGCTCAAACGGACTTGATGCTTACGAGCAGTACTTC.

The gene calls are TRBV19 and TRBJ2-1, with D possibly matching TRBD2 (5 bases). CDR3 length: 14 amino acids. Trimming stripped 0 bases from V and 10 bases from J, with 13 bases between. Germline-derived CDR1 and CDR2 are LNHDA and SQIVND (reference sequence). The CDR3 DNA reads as TGTGCCAGTAGTATAGAAAGGCTAGCAAGGGAGCAGTTCTTC. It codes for CASSIERLAREQFF.

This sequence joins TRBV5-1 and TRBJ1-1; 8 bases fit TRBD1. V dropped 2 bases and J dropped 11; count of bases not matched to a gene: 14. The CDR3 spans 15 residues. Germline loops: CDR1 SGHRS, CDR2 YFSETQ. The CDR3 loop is CASSFGTGGGSYAFF. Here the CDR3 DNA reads TGCGCCAGCAGCTTTGGCACAGGGGGTGGATCTTACGCTTTCTTT.

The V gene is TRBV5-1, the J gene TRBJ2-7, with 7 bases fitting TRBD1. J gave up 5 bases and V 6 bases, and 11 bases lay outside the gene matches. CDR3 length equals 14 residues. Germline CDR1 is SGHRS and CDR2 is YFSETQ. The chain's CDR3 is CASKPVTGSDEQYF. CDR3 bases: TGCGCCAGCAAGCCGGTGACAGGGTCGGACGAGCAGTACTTC.

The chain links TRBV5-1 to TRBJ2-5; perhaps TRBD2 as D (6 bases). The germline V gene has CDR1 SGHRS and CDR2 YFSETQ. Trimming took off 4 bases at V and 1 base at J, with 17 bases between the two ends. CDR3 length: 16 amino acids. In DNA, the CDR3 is TGCGCCAGCAGCCCCCCGGAGGGTAGCGGCCAAGAGACCCAGTACTTC. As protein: CASSPPEGSGQETQYF.

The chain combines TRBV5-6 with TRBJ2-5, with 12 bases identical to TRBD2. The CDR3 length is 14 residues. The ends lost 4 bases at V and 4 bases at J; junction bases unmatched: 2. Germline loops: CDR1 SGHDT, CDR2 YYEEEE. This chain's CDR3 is CASSLLAGGETQYF. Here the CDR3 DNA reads TGTGCCAGCAGCCTACTAGCGGGGGGAGAGACCCAGTACTTC.

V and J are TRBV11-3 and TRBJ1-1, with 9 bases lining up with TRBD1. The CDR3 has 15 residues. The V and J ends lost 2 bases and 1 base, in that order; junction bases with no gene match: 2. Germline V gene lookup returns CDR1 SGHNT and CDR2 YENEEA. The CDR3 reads CASSLPDRGNTEAFF. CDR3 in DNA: TGTGCCAGCAGCTTACCGGACAGGGGGAACACTGAAGCTTTCTTT. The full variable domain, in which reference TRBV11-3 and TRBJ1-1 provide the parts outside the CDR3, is EAGVVQSPRYKIIEKKQPVAFWCNPISGHNTLYWYLQNLGQGPELLIRYENEEAVDDSQLPKDRFSAERLKGVDSTLKIQPAELGDSAVYLCASSLPDRGNTEAFFGQGTRLTVV.

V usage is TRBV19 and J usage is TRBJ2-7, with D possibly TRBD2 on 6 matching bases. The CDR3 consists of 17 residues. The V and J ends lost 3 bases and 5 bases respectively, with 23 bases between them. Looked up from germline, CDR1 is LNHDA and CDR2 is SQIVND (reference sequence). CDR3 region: CASSIFFGGSAGHEQYF. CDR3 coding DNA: TGTGCCAGTAGTATTTTCTTCGGTGGTTCTGCGGGGCACGAGCAGTACTTC.

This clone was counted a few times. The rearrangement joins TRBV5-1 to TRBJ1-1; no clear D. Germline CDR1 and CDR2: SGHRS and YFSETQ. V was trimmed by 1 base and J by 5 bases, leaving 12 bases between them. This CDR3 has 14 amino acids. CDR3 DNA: TGCGCCAGCAGCTTGACCTCGGGTCATACTGAAGCTTTCTTT. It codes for CASSLTSGHTEAFF.

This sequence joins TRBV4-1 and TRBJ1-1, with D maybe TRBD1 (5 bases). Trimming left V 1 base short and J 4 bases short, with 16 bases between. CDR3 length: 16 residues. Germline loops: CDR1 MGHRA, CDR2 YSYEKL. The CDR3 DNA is TGCGCCAGCAGCCAAGTCGGGGGGACCCTGAGCACTGAAGCTTTCTTT. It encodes CASSQVGGTLSTEAFF.